The 17 T cell receptor beta chains presented below share a single source sample, sequenced in a study of CXCR3-negative and CXCR3-positive naive CD8 T cells. The study made its TRB cDNA libraries by 5' RACE, adding UMI labels. TCRdb re-called the 5' RACE reads and gives one entry per CDR3 protein, without DNA. The sample's table shows about 62,000 distinct CDR3 sequences. Sequencing was performed on naive CXCR3- CD8+ T cells from blood. Subset noted: CD45RO-CCR7+CD27+CD95- naive CD8+ T cells lacking CXCR3 (TNR3-). The receptors originated from a human donor in good health. Some clones in this sample may be carry-over from other donors' samples.

The genes are TRBV15 and TRBJ2-1; as DNA is missing, the TRBD1 call by TCRdb cannot be tested. The CDR3 totals 15 residues. Per the germline V gene, CDR1 is LNHNV and CDR2 is YYDKDF (reference sequence). The CDR3 protein is CATSRSRTGGNEQFF.

This chain links TRBV7-2 with TRBJ2-7; the D gene TCRdb calls, TRBD2, cannot be checked with no DNA. The CDR3 has 16 residues. Per the germline V gene, CDR1 is SGHTA and CDR2 is FQGNSA. CDR3 sequence: CASSLVARSPSYEQYF.

The chain recombines TRBV29-1 with TRBJ2-1; no DNA is available, so the TRBD2 call from TCRdb remains unchecked. Per germline, CDR1 SQVTM and CDR2 ANQGSEA. The CDR3 extends over 15 amino acids. CDR3 region: CSAPNGLYSYNEQFF.

This chain uses TRBV6-6 with TRBJ2-7. The V gene's germline CDR1 is MNHNY and CDR2 SVGAGI (reference sequence). This CDR3 has 14 residues. CDR3 sequence: CASSLTASSYEQYF.

The genes are TRBV6-5 and TRBJ1-2; TCRdb calls TRBD1, which cannot be checked without DNA. Germline values: CDR1 MNHEY, CDR2 SVGAGI. The CDR3 spans 17 residues. This CDR3 reads CASSYSWSGDANYGYTF.

The CDR3 spells CASSLSMNTEAYF. The gene calls are TRBV7-7 and TRBJ1-1. Germline V gene lookup returns CDR1 SSHAT and CDR2 FNYEAQ (reference sequence). The CDR3 has 13 amino acids.

The chain uses TRBV23-1 and TRBJ2-4. TRBV23-1 is an open reading frame whose function is uncertain. CDR3 length: 15 amino acids. CDR3 sequence reads: CANDTRGGTKNIQYF.

CDR3 amino acids: CASTLDAYNEQFF. The chain has TRBV7-2 and TRBJ2-1. This CDR3 contains 13 residues. Looked up from germline, CDR1 is SGHTA and CDR2 is FQGNSA. Combining the CDR3 with reference TRBV7-2 and TRBJ2-1 gives the whole variable domain GAGVSQSPSNKVTEKGKDVELRCDPISGHTALYWYRQSLGQGLEFLIYFQGNSAPDKSGLPSDRFSAERTGGSVSTLTIQRTQQEDSAVYLCASTLDAYNEQFFGPGTRLTVL.

This chain joins TRBV20-1 and TRBJ2-1; TCRdb selects TRBD1, and the lack of DNA leaves this call unchecked. CDR1 is DFQATT and CDR2 is SNEGSKA in the germline V gene (reference sequence). This CDR3 is 14 amino acids long. CDR3 region: CSAQGQLIYNEQFF.

The V gene is TRBV5-1, the J gene TRBJ2-1; TCRdb selects TRBD2, and the lack of DNA leaves this call unchecked. CDR1 and CDR2 from the germline V gene are SGHRS and YFSETQ. There are 15 residues in the CDR3. The CDR3 is CASSQRTSSYNEQFF.

This chain links TRBV7-7 with TRBJ2-1; lacking DNA, the TRBD1 call made by TCRdb goes unchecked. The CDR3 loop spans 15 amino acids. Per the germline V gene, CDR1 is SSHAT and CDR2 is FNYEAQ (reference sequence). The CDR3 protein is CASSSVLGGYNEQFF.

This sequence joins TRBV29-1 and TRBJ2-1; the D gene TCRdb calls, TRBD1, cannot be checked with no DNA. CDR3 size: 12 residues. The germline V gene encodes CDR1 SQVTM and CDR2 ANQGSEA. CDR3 sequence reads: CSVEIGGPEQFF.

The gene calls are TRBV7-6 and TRBJ2-1. CDR3 size: 12 residues. Germline V gene data show CDR1 as SGHVS and CDR2 as FNYEAQ. CDR3 loop: CASSSSVHEQFF. Based on the CDR3 plus reference TRBV7-6 and TRBJ2-1, the full variable domain is GAGVSQSPRYKVTKRGQDVALRCDPISGHVSLYWYRQALGQGPEFLTYFNYEAQQDKSGLPNDRFSAERPEGSISTLTIQRTEQRDSAMYRCASSSSVHEQFFGPGTRLTVL.

The chain uses TRBV29-1 and TRBJ2-3; TCRdb lists TRBD2, though no DNA is available to test this call. The length of the CDR3 is 15 residues. CDR1 is SQVTM and CDR2 is ANQGSEA in the germline V gene. CDR3 loop: CSVPRTSGGTDTQYF.

This chain connects TRBV29-1 to TRBJ2-3. This CDR3 contains 15 residues. Germline-derived CDR1 and CDR2 are SQVTM and ANQGSEA. Here the CDR3 reads CSANGVRTSGDTQYF.

The CDR3 reads CASSFAEGDPNTGELFF. V usage is TRBV11-2 and J usage is TRBJ2-2; TCRdb lists TRBD1, though no DNA is available to test this call. Germline CDR1 is SGHAT and CDR2 is FQNNGV. The CDR3 has 17 amino acids. Combining the CDR3 with reference TRBV11-2 and TRBJ2-2 gives the whole variable domain EAGVAQSPRYKIIEKRQSVAFWCNPISGHATLYWYQQILGQGPKLLIQFQNNGVVDDSQLPKDRFSAERLKGVDSTLKIQPAKLEDSAVYLCASSFAEGDPNTGELFFGEGSRLTVL.

The chain links TRBV7-2 to TRBJ2-1; TCRdb returns TRBD1, unconfirmable since there is no DNA. The CDR3 runs 14 residues. CDR1 is SGHTA, CDR2 FQGNSA, per germline. CDR3 region: CASSFWTGPNEQFF. The whole variable domain, filled in from reference TRBV7-2 and TRBJ2-1, reads GAGVSQSPSNKVTEKGKDVELRCDPISGHTALYWYRQSLGQGLEFLIYFQGNSAPDKSGLPSDRFSAERTGGSVSTLTIQRTQQEDSAVYLCASSFWTGPNEQFFGPGTRLTVL.